The rows below give T cell receptor beta chains drawn from one sample of a study of blood T cells in healthy people across ages. Via MiXCR, TCRdb re-called the 5' RACE reads, giving one row per CDR3 protein. Of around 1.5 million distinct CDR3 sequences in the sample, approximately 42% were seen once. The source material was blood. These receptors were taken from a woman between 18 and 29 years old in good health. The CDR3 runs from the conserved cysteine through the conserved F or W. D genes are given only for firm matches. Expanded clones are given a class, and other clones once, few, many or no size at all.

d_gene: .
v_gene: TRBV28
j_gene: TRBJ2-7
abundance: few
CDR3aa: CASTPGGASSYEQYF
CDR3nt: TGTGCCAGCACCCCGGGTGGGGCGAGCTCCTACGAGCAGTACTTC

d_gene: TRBD2
v_gene: TRBV5-1
j_gene: TRBJ2-1
abundance: once
CDR3aa: CASSWPGGGSYNEQFF
CDR3nt: TGCGCCAGCAGCTGGCCCGGGGGGGGATCCTACAATGAGCAGTTCTTC

d_gene: .
v_gene: TRBV5-1
j_gene: TRBJ2-2
abundance: .
CDR3aa: CASSFSGRTTGELFF
CDR3nt: TGCGCCAGCAGCTTCTCGGGGAGGACCACCGGGGAGCTGTTTTTT

d_gene: TRBD1
v_gene: TRBV6-5
j_gene: TRBJ1-2
abundance: .
CDR3aa: CASSKDRGNYGYTF
CDR3nt: TGTGCCAGCAGTAAGGACAGGGGAAACTATGGCTACACCTTC

d_gene: .
v_gene: TRBV10-3
j_gene: TRBJ1-4
abundance: .
CDR3aa: CASGGGNNEKLFF
CDR3nt: TGTGCCAGCGGGGGGGGCAATAATGAAAAACTGTTTTTT

d_gene: .
v_gene: TRBV5-5
j_gene: TRBJ1-2
abundance: .
CDR3aa: CASSLEAAGYGYTF
CDR3nt: TGTGCCAGCAGCTTGGAGGCGGCAGGCTATGGCTACACCTTC

d_gene: .
v_gene: TRBV20-1
j_gene: TRBJ1-6
abundance: .
CDR3aa: CSPMRGQYNSPLHF
CDR3nt: TGCAGTCCCATGCGGGGACAATATAATTCACCCCTCCACTTT

d_gene: TRBD2
v_gene: TRBV24-1
j_gene: TRBJ2-7
abundance: few
CDR3aa: CATSDQTSGIYEQYF
CDR3nt: TGTGCCACCAGTGACCAGACTAGCGGGATCTACGAGCAGTACTTC

d_gene: .
v_gene: TRBV7-8
j_gene: TRBJ2-3
abundance: .
CDR3aa: CASSFQAQGTDTQYF
CDR3nt: TGTGCCAGCAGCTTTCAGGCCCAAGGAACAGATACGCAGTATTTT

d_gene: .
v_gene: TRBV12-3/TRBV12-4
j_gene: TRBJ2-7
abundance: few
CDR3aa: CASSFIANSYEQYF
CDR3nt: TGTGCCAGCAGTTTCATAGCGAACTCCTACGAGCAGTACTTC

d_gene: .
v_gene: TRBV5-1
j_gene: TRBJ2-7
abundance: few
CDR3aa: CASSLEVSWSSYEQYF
CDR3nt: TGCGCCAGCAGCTTGGAGGTTAGCTGGAGCTCCTACGAGCAGTACTTC

d_gene: .
v_gene: TRBV10-3
j_gene: TRBJ2-5
abundance: .
CDR3aa: CAISESNFGSGGTQYF
CDR3nt: TGTGCCATCAGTGAGTCGAATTTTGGGTCCGGCGGGACCCAGTACTTC

d_gene: .
v_gene: TRBV15
j_gene: TRBJ2-2
abundance: .
CDR3aa: CATSPRSTGELFF
CDR3nt: TGTGCCACCAGCCCCAGGTCAACCGGGGAGCTGTTTTTT

d_gene: TRBD2
v_gene: TRBV3-1
j_gene: TRBJ2-7
abundance: few
CDR3aa: CASSQETSGDGEQYF
CDR3nt: TGTGCCAGCAGCCAAGAGACTAGCGGGGACGGCGAGCAGTACTTC

d_gene: TRBD1
v_gene: TRBV28
j_gene: TRBJ2-7
abundance: few
CDR3aa: CASTKGQGLAYEQYF
CDR3nt: TGTGCCAGCACTAAGGGACAGGGCCTCGCCTACGAGCAGTACTTC

d_gene: .
v_gene: TRBV20-1
j_gene: TRBJ2-1
abundance: .
CDR3aa: CSARDKAHGVSYNEQFF
CDR3nt: TGCAGTGCTAGAGATAAGGCCCACGGCGTCTCCTACAATGAGCAGTTCTTC

d_gene: .
v_gene: TRBV2
j_gene: TRBJ2-3
abundance: few
CDR3aa: CASSSHPGLSPEGTDTQYF
CDR3nt: TGTGCCAGCAGTTCGCATCCGGGTCTCTCACCCGAAGGGACAGATACGCAGTATTTT

d_gene: TRBD2
v_gene: TRBV24-1
j_gene: TRBJ2-7
abundance: .
CDR3aa: CATSETDSGRAGNEQYF
CDR3nt: TGTGCCACCAGTGAGACTGATAGCGGGAGGGCCGGGAATGAGCAGTACTTC

d_gene: .
v_gene: TRBV20-1
j_gene: TRBJ2-7
abundance: .
CDR3aa: CSARERTKEQYF
CDR3nt: TGCAGTGCTAGAGAGCGGACCAAGGAGCAGTACTTC

d_gene: TRBD2
v_gene: TRBV7-9
j_gene: TRBJ2-5
abundance: .
CDR3aa: CASSFLAGLQETQYF
CDR3nt: TGTGCCAGCAGCTTTTTAGCGGGGCTACAAGAGACCCAGTACTTC

d_gene: .
v_gene: TRBV14
j_gene: TRBJ2-7
abundance: .
CDR3aa: CASSQSQRSSPYEQYF
CDR3nt: TGTGCCAGCAGCCAATCTCAGCGGTCTTCCCCTTACGAGCAGTACTTC

d_gene: .
v_gene: TRBV29-1
j_gene: TRBJ2-5
abundance: once
CDR3aa: CSTQGGETQYF
CDR3nt: TGCAGCACCCAGGGTGGAGAGACCCAGTACTTC

d_gene: TRBD1
v_gene: TRBV4-1
j_gene: TRBJ1-1
abundance: .
CDR3aa: CASSQEPRDRGFITEAFF
CDR3nt: TGCGCCAGCAGCCAAGAACCCCGGGACAGGGGTTTTATCACTGAAGCTTTCTTT

d_gene: .
v_gene: TRBV20-1
j_gene: TRBJ1-1
abundance: few
CDR3aa: CSASGSVNTEAFF
CDR3nt: TGCAGTGCTAGCGGGTCAGTGAACACTGAAGCTTTCTTT

d_gene: .
v_gene: TRBV3-1
j_gene: TRBJ1-1
abundance: .
CDR3aa: CASREGNEAFF
CDR3nt: TGTGCCAGCAGGGAAGGGAATGAAGCTTTCTTT

d_gene: .
v_gene: TRBV12-3/TRBV12-4
j_gene: TRBJ1-2
abundance: .
CDR3aa: CASELSSTGGYTF
CDR3nt: TGTGCCAGCGAGTTATCCTCCACCGGTGGCTACACCTTC

d_gene: .
v_gene: TRBV5-5
j_gene: TRBJ2-1
abundance: .
CDR3aa: CASSPESGPAALYNEQFF
CDR3nt: TGTGCCAGCAGCCCCGAGAGCGGACCAGCGGCTTTATACAATGAGCAGTTCTTC

d_gene: .
v_gene: TRBV27
j_gene: TRBJ2-7
abundance: few
CDR3aa: CASSVSGASSSYEQYF
CDR3nt: TGTGCCAGCAGTGTCAGTGGGGCCTCAAGCTCCTACGAGCAGTACTTC

d_gene: TRBD2
v_gene: TRBV20-1
j_gene: TRBJ2-1
abundance: few
CDR3aa: CSARSGGSSYNEQFF
CDR3nt: TGCAGTGCTAGATCCGGCGGGAGCTCCTACAATGAGCAGTTCTTC

d_gene: TRBD2
v_gene: TRBV4-1
j_gene: TRBJ2-5
abundance: .
CDR3aa: CASSQEEPSGGQETQYF
CDR3nt: TGCGCCAGCAGCCAAGAAGAGCCTAGCGGAGGGCAAGAGACCCAGTACTTC

d_gene: TRBD1
v_gene: TRBV4-1
j_gene: TRBJ1-2
abundance: .
CDR3aa: CASSQPGQGAGGYGYTF
CDR3nt: TGCGCCAGCAGCCAGCCGGGACAGGGGGCTGGAGGCTATGGCTACACCTTC

d_gene: .
v_gene: TRBV7-9
j_gene: TRBJ2-7
abundance: few
CDR3aa: CASSLWTPSTSYEQYF
CDR3nt: TGTGCCAGCAGTCTTTGGACCCCCAGTACCTCCTACGAGCAGTACTTC

d_gene: TRBD1
v_gene: TRBV6-5
j_gene: TRBJ1-2
abundance: .
CDR3aa: CASSPGGWDGYTF
CDR3nt: TGTGCCAGCAGCCCAGGGGGCTGGGATGGCTACACCTTC

d_gene: TRBD2
v_gene: TRBV5-1
j_gene: TRBJ2-1
abundance: .
CDR3aa: CASSGGLAEYNEQFF
CDR3nt: TGCGCCAGCAGCGGGGGACTAGCGGAATACAATGAGCAGTTCTTC

d_gene: .
v_gene: TRBV27
j_gene: TRBJ2-5
abundance: .
CDR3aa: CASRGWVEETQYF
CDR3nt: TGTGCCAGCAGAGGATGGGTAGAAGAGACCCAGTACTTC

d_gene: .
v_gene: TRBV2
j_gene: TRBJ2-7
abundance: .
CDR3aa: CASSEADNSAYEQYF
CDR3nt: TGTGCCAGCAGTGAAGCGGACAATTCCGCCTACGAGCAGTACTTC

d_gene: .
v_gene: TRBV19
j_gene: TRBJ2-3
abundance: .
CDR3aa: CASSAGPPSTDTQYF
CDR3nt: TGTGCCAGTAGTGCCGGTCCTCCTAGCACAGATACGCAGTATTTT

d_gene: .
v_gene: TRBV6-1
j_gene: TRBJ2-1
abundance: .
CDR3aa: CASTEGSGEQFF
CDR3nt: TGTGCCAGCACAGAAGGAAGCGGTGAGCAGTTCTTC

d_gene: .
v_gene: TRBV29-1
j_gene: TRBJ2-5
abundance: .
CDR3aa: CSVVAVETQYF
CDR3nt: TGCAGCGTTGTCGCCGTCGAGACCCAGTACTTC

d_gene: .
v_gene: TRBV28
j_gene: TRBJ2-1
abundance: .
CDR3aa: CASSYPLLARGSYEQFF
CDR3nt: TGTGCCAGCAGTTATCCATTACTAGCCCGGGGATCTTATGAGCAGTTCTTC

d_gene: .
v_gene: TRBV15
j_gene: TRBJ2-1
abundance: few
CDR3aa: CATSSPRLGDEQFF
CDR3nt: TGTGCCACCAGCAGCCCCCGATTAGGCGATGAGCAGTTCTTC

d_gene: .
v_gene: TRBV10-3
j_gene: TRBJ2-3
abundance: few
CDR3aa: CAIRRGTITDTQYF
CDR3nt: TGTGCCATCAGGAGGGGGACTATCACAGATACGCAGTATTTT

d_gene: TRBD2
v_gene: TRBV3-1
j_gene: TRBJ2-5
abundance: few
CDR3aa: CASSRGLAGGQETQYF
CDR3nt: TGTGCCAGCAGTCGTGGACTAGCGGGGGGCCAAGAGACCCAGTACTTC

d_gene: .
v_gene: TRBV5-1
j_gene: TRBJ1-2
abundance: many
CDR3aa: CASSPATGYGYTF
CDR3nt: TGCGCCAGCAGCCCGGCGACAGGCTATGGCTACACCTTC

d_gene: .
v_gene: TRBV12-3/TRBV12-4
j_gene: TRBJ1-1
abundance: few
CDR3aa: CASSLGGPGNTEAFF
CDR3nt: TGTGCCAGCAGTTTAGGCGGACCTGGGAACACTGAAGCTTTCTTT

d_gene: .
v_gene: TRBV7-6
j_gene: TRBJ2-1
abundance: .
CDR3aa: CASSLLRTSSYNEQFF
CDR3nt: TGTGCCAGCAGCTTATTAAGGACAAGCTCCTACAATGAGCAGTTCTTC

d_gene: TRBD1
v_gene: TRBV15
j_gene: TRBJ2-4
abundance: .
CDR3aa: CATSRPPGQIAKNIQYF
CDR3nt: TGTGCCACCAGCAGGCCCCCGGGACAGATAGCCAAAAACATTCAGTACTTC

d_gene: TRBD1
v_gene: TRBV6-1
j_gene: TRBJ1-2
abundance: few
CDR3aa: CASSEGGGTVYGYTF
CDR3nt: TGTGCCAGCAGTGAAGGCGGAGGGACAGTCTATGGCTACACCTTC

d_gene: .
v_gene: TRBV20-1
j_gene: TRBJ2-3
abundance: .
CDR3aa: CSAKTITDTQYF
CDR3nt: TGCAGTGCCAAAACTATTACAGATACGCAGTATTTT